These 31 T cell receptor beta chains were all obtained from the same sample, sequenced in a study of blood T cell repertoires in COVID-19. The method was immunoSEQ multiplex PCR; TCRdb's version includes in-frame clones alone and lacks a portion of them. The sample carries roughly 87,000 clones, under 85% recorded once. The specimen was peripheral blood. The receptors stem from a woman aged 70-85 years with acute or convalescent COVID-19.

Here the CDR3 DNA reads TGTGCCAGCAGCTTGGTATCCAGGGGCAACGAGCAGTACTTC. It is translated as CASSLVSRGNEQYF. The J gene is TRBJ2-7, the V gene TRBV5-5; a possible D gene is TRBD1 (6 bases). The V end lost 0 bases, the J end lost 5 bases, and 12 bases lay between the germline ends. The CDR3 length is 14 residues. The germline V gene encodes CDR1 SGHKS and CDR2 YYEKEE (reference sequence).

The chain employs TRBV6-5 and TRBJ2-3, with a weak D call TRBD1 (6 bases). Germline CDR1 MNHEY, CDR2 SVGAGI. CDR3 length equals 15 residues. Between the trimmed V and J ends, which lost 7 bases and 0 bases, there was a span of 14 bases. For the CDR3, the DNA is TGTGCCAGCACCAAAGGGACATCCAGCACAGATACGCAGTATTTT. It encodes CASTKGTSSTDTQYF.

For the CDR3, the DNA is TGTGCCAGCAGCGGGGACAGGGTGGGCAATCAGCCCCAGCATTTT. It codes for CASSGDRVGNQPQHF. The chain is built from TRBV7-9 and TRBJ1-5, with 9 nucleotides matching TRBD1. CDR1 and CDR2 from the germline V gene are SEHNR and FQNEAQ (reference sequence). The ends lost 5 bases at V and 2 bases at J; junction bases unmatched: 4. This CDR3 is 15 amino acids long.

The rearrangement links TRBV6-5 to TRBJ2-3; 9 nucleotides align to TRBD1. Trimming cost V 6 bases and J 7 bases; bases outside gene matches: 11. CDR1 and CDR2 from the germline V gene are MNHEY and SVGAGI. The CDR3 sequence is 15 residues long. CDR3 DNA sequence: TGTGCCAGCAGCTCGCCGGGACAGGGCGCTTATACGCAGTATTTT. As protein: CASSSPGQGAYTQYF.

The genes are TRBV6-5 and TRBJ2-7; 8 nucleotides align to TRBD1. V gave up 6 bases and J gave up 6 bases; unmatched junction bases: 13. Germline CDR1 and CDR2: MNHEY and SVGAGI. The CDR3 extends over 15 amino acids. Here the CDR3 DNA reads TGTGCCAGCAGCGCCACTCAGGGGGCGCTTGGCGAGCAGTACTTC. Its translation is CASSATQGALGEQYF.

The chain's CDR3 is CAWGGQHTEAFF. Written as DNA, the CDR3 is TGTGCCTGGGGGGGGCAGCACACTGAAGCTTTCTTT. This chain links TRBV30 with TRBJ1-1; perhaps TRBD1 as D (6 bases). Trimming stripped 5 bases from V and 3 bases from J, with 10 bases between. Looked up from germline, CDR1 is GTSNPN and CDR2 is SVGIG (reference sequence). The CDR3 sequence is 12 residues long.

A single count supports this clone. This chain uses TRBV5-4 with TRBJ2-7; perhaps TRBD2 as D (5 bases). Trimming removed 0 bases from V and 5 bases from J, with 9 bases in between. The CDR3 consists of 13 residues. Germline assignment: CDR1 SGHNT and CDR2 YYREEE (reference sequence). The CDR3 DNA reads as TGTGCCAGCAGCTTGGCGGGGATTGACGAGCAGTACTTC. Encoded protein: CASSLAGIDEQYF.

The chain links TRBV29-1 to TRBJ2-5; D not certain. Trimming pared 6 bases from V and 1 base from J, leaving 3 bases between. The germline gives CDR1 SQVTM, CDR2 ANQGSEA. This CDR3 is built from 10 residues. This CDR3 reads CSVSQETQYF. The CDR3 region has the DNA TGCAGCGTCTCCCAAGAGACCCAGTACTTC. Drawing the rest from reference TRBV29-1 and TRBJ2-5, the complete variable domain is SAVISQKPSRDICQRGTSLTIQCQVDSQVTMMFWYRQQPGQSLTLIATANQGSEATYESGFVIDKFPISRPNLTFSTLTVSNMSPEDSSIYLCSVSQETQYFGPGTRLLVL.

The V gene is TRBV6-6, the J gene TRBJ2-7; maybe TRBD1 (6 bases). The CDR3 covers 14 residues. Germline CDR1 and CDR2: MNHNY and SVGAGI (reference sequence). V was cut by 3 bases and J by 3 bases, with 12 bases left in between. CDR3 DNA: TGTGCCAGCAGTTATCCGACACAGGGCTACGAGCAGTACTTC. Its protein is CASSYPTQGYEQYF.

The chain employs TRBV2 and TRBJ1-5; the D is unclear. The V gene's germline CDR1 is SNHLY and CDR2 FYNNEI. CDR3 length: 13 amino acids. The germline V and J ends were trimmed by 8 bases and 4 bases, with 12 bases remaining between them. This chain's CDR3 is CASVNSVNQPQHF. CDR3 in DNA: TGTGCCAGCGTTAATAGTGTTAATCAGCCCCAGCATTTT.

V gene TRBV19 combines with J gene TRBJ1-2, with D tentatively TRBD1 (6 bases). Germline loops: CDR1 LNHDA, CDR2 SQIVND (reference sequence). The CDR3 is 12 residues long. Trimming cost V 5 bases and J 7 bases, with 11 bases left between them. CDR3 protein: CASSLGARGYTF. In nucleotides, the CDR3 is TGTGCCAGTAGTCTGGGGGCGCGTGGCTACACCTTC. Variable domain in full (rest from reference TRBV19 and TRBJ1-2): DGGITQSPKYLFRKEGQNVTLSCEQNLNHDAMYWYRQDPGQGLRLIYYSQIVNDFQKGDIAEGYSVSREKKESFPLTVTSAQKNPTAFYLCASSLGARGYTFGSGTRLTVV.

This clone showed up just once. V and J are TRBV6-4 and TRBJ2-2; D possibly corresponds to TRBD2 (5 bases). The CDR3 is made up of 13 amino acids. Germline loops: CDR1 MRHNA, CDR2 SNTAGT. Trimming pared 7 bases from V and 0 bases from J, leaving 6 bases between. The CDR3 bases are TGTGCCAGCAAGGACTCGAACACCGGGGAGCTGTTTTTT. Translation gives CASKDSNTGELFF.

The chain recombines TRBV30 with TRBJ1-2; D unclear. Germline CDR1 reads GTSNPN; CDR2 reads SVGIG (reference sequence). The V and J ends lost 8 bases and 8 bases respectively, with 21 bases between them. The CDR3 loop spans 13 amino acids. The CDR3 DNA reads as TGTGCCCGTGCTCGAGGGCCTTTCATGGGCTACACCTTC. It is translated as CARARGPFMGYTF.

Only a few counts were recorded for this clone. J is TRBJ1-1 and V is TRBV10-3, with D perhaps matching TRBD1 (6 bases). The CDR3 is 15 amino acids. CDR1 ENHRY and CDR2 SYGVKD come from the germline V gene. The V end was cut by 2 bases, the J end by 0 bases, with 10 bases between. CDR3 nucleotide sequence: TGTGCCATCAGTGAGCGGGGGGCGATGAACACTGAAGCTTTCTTT. Amino acid sequence: CAISERGAMNTEAFF.

The chain uses TRBV20-1 and TRBJ2-1, with D possibly TRBD2 on 5 matching bases. Trimming cost V 3 bases and J 4 bases, with 13 bases left between them. Germline V gene sequence: CDR1 DFQATT, CDR2 SNEGSKA (reference sequence). The CDR3 extends over 14 amino acids. CDR3 protein: CSASRPEGYNEQFF. CDR3 DNA: TGCAGTGCTAGTAGGCCCGAGGGATACAATGAGCAGTTCTTC.

V usage is TRBV2 and J usage is TRBJ2-7; TRBD2 might be the D (7 bases). Deletions cut 8 bases from V and 0 bases from J, with 14 bases between. This CDR3 contains 14 residues. Germline CDR1 and CDR2: SNHLY and FYNNEI. The CDR3 sequence: CASGEGGHSYEQYF. The CDR3 coding sequence is TGTGCCAGCGGGGAGGGGGGCCACTCCTACGAGCAGTACTTC.

The rearrangement joins TRBV3-1 (or the pseudogene TRBV3-2) to TRBJ1-2; 7 bases are shared with TRBD1. CDR1 and CDR2 from the germline V gene are LGHDT and YNNKEL (reference sequence). The junction had 7 bases not matched to a gene; V was cut back by 0 bases and J by 9 bases. The CDR3 loop spans 14 amino acids. CDR3 protein: CASSQDHRGRSYTF. Here the CDR3 DNA reads TGTGCCAGCAGCCAAGATCACAGGGGACGTAGCTACACCTTC.

The chain employs TRBV6-6 and TRBJ1-1, with TRBD1 matching over 10 bases. The CDR3 spans 14 residues. Germline CDR1 MNHNY, CDR2 SVGAGI (reference sequence). V was clipped by 2 bases and J by 6 bases; unmatched bases: 3. CDR3 sequence: CASSYRDRGAEAFF. The DNA for the CDR3 is TGTGCCAGCAGTTACAGGGACAGGGGCGCTGAAGCTTTCTTT.

The chain is built from TRBV5-1 and TRBJ2-1, with 10 bases that match TRBD2. Germline V CDR1 and CDR2: SGHRS, YFSETQ. This CDR3 is built from 16 residues. J gave up 4 bases and V 0 bases, and 4 bases lay outside the gene matches. The CDR3 reads CASSLDRLAGYNEQFF. The CDR3 nucleotides are TGCGCCAGCAGCTTGGATAGACTAGCGGGTTACAATGAGCAGTTCTTC.

This clone has just a few counts. The rearrangement uses TRBV5-1 and TRBJ1-2; perhaps TRBD1 as D (6 bases). This CDR3 comprises 14 residues. Trimming removed 7 bases from V and 4 bases from J, with 17 bases in between. Per germline, CDR1 SGHRS and CDR2 YFSETQ. The CDR3 loop is CASSQTRDTYGYTF. The CDR3 coding sequence is TGCGCCAGCTCCCAAACCCGGGACACCTATGGCTACACCTTC.

This clone appeared once. The junction departs from the called germline gene at one end, perhaps through a read error. The chain employs TRBV7-3 and TRBJ1-1, with 7 nucleotides matching TRBD1. The CDR3 consists of 14 residues. The germline V gene encodes CDR1 SGHTA and CDR2 FQGTGA. In DNA form, the CDR3 reads TGTGCCAGCAGCGTAACAGGGGTGAGCACTGAAGCTTTCTTT. This codes for CASSVTGVSTEAFF. The full variable domain, completed using reference TRBV7-3 and TRBJ1-1, is GAGVSQTPSNKVTEKGKYVELRCDPISGHTALYWYRQSLGQGPEFLIYFQGTGAADDSGLPNDRFFAVRPEGSVSTLKIQRTERGDSAVYLCASSVTGVSTEAFFGQGTRLTVV.

The chain joins TRBV28 to TRBJ1-6, with 7 bases identical to TRBD1. The CDR3 is 14 amino acids. Germline-derived CDR1 and CDR2 are MDHEN and SYDVKM. The J segment lost 6 bases and the V segment lost 6 bases, leaving 5 bases of the junction unmatched. CDR3 sequence (DNA): TGTGCCAGCAGAAGGACAGGAATTAATTCACCCCTCCACTTT. It is translated as CASRRTGINSPLHF.

The chain carries TRBV4-1 and TRBJ2-7, with 8 bases that match TRBD1. V lost 2 bases to trimming and J lost 4 bases; unmatched junction nucleotides: 4. The CDR3 covers 14 residues. The germline gives CDR1 MGHRA, CDR2 YSYEKL. The CDR3 sequence is CASSQQTGEYEQYF. The CDR3 DNA sequence: TGCGCCAGCAGCCAACAGACAGGGGAGTACGAGCAGTACTTC.

The CDR3 is CATSRDLIPDRGYGYTF. For the CDR3, the DNA is TGTGCCACCAGCAGAGATCTTATACCCGACAGGGGCTATGGCTACACCTTC. J is TRBJ1-2 and V is TRBV15, with 8 bases identical to TRBD1. This CDR3 region has 17 residues. Germline CDR1 reads LNHNV; CDR2 reads YYDKDF (reference sequence). After removal of 0 bases from V and 4 bases from J, the junction contained 10 bases not matched to a gene.

The chain combines TRBV30 with TRBJ1-3; no clear D gene. Deletions cut 3 bases from V and 0 bases from J, with 6 bases between. Germline loops: CDR1 GTSNPN, CDR2 SVGIG (reference sequence). The CDR3 is 13 amino acids. CDR3 DNA sequence: TGTGCCTGGAGAGCGAGCTCTGGAAACACCATATATTTT. This translates into CAWRASSGNTIYF.

The chain uses TRBV18 and TRBJ2-6, with D possibly being TRBD1 (6 bases). The V and J ends lost 4 bases and 4 bases respectively, with 8 bases between them. This CDR3 comprises 14 residues. CDR1 and CDR2 (germline): KGHSH, LQKENI. CDR3 DNA: TGTGCCAGCTCACGGGGGCTCGGGGCCAACGTCCTGACTTTC. This gives the protein CASSRGLGANVLTF.

The chain employs TRBV4-1 and TRBJ2-3, with TRBD2 matching over 11 bases. With V trimmed by 4 bases and J by 5 bases, 8 bases remained unmatched. The CDR3 extends over 16 amino acids. Germline V gene data show CDR1 as MGHRA and CDR2 as YSYEKL. In nucleotides, the CDR3 is TGCGCCAGCAGCCTCTTTAGCGGGGGGGCGGTAGATACGCAGTATTTT. Its translation: CASSLFSGGAVDTQYF.

CDR3 in DNA: TGCGCCAGCAGCGTTGGTACTCAGGGGGTAGATGGCTACACCTTC. This gives the protein CASSVGTQGVDGYTF. The chain joins TRBV5-1 to TRBJ1-2; 7 bases are shared with TRBD1. The germline V gene encodes CDR1 SGHRS and CDR2 YFSETQ. This CDR3 has 15 residues. V lost 4 bases and J lost 6; bases outside the gene matches: 12.

The gene calls are TRBV29-1 and TRBJ1-2; possibly TRBD1 for D (5 bases). V lost 0 bases to trimming and J lost 8 bases, with 13 bases between them. The CDR3 length is 13 residues. From germline, CDR1 is SQVTM and CDR2 ANQGSEA. As DNA, the CDR3 is TGCAGCGTTGAAGATCTGGGGCAGTTGGGCTACACCTTC. Translation gives CSVEDLGQLGYTF.

V usage is TRBV6-6 and J usage is TRBJ1-2; 8 bases are a match to TRBD1. V lost 4 bases and J lost 4; bases outside the gene matches: 5. The CDR3 sequence is 14 residues long. The germline V gene encodes CDR1 MNHNY and CDR2 SVGAGI (reference sequence). The CDR3 region has the DNA TGTGCCAGCAGTTCGGACAGGGCGGGCTATGGCTACACCTTC. It encodes CASSSDRAGYGYTF.

Here the CDR3 reads CASSQDPQRGGLTGELFF. The CDR3 DNA reads TGTGCCAGCAGCCAAGATCCCCAGCGGGGGGGCCTGACCGGGGAGCTGTTTTTT. The rearrangement joins TRBV4-2 to TRBJ2-2; 10 bases match TRBD2. Germline V gene sequence: CDR1 LGHNA, CDR2 YNFKEQ. The V and J ends lost 0 bases and 5 bases, in that order; junction bases with no gene match: 9. The CDR3 is 18 amino acids.